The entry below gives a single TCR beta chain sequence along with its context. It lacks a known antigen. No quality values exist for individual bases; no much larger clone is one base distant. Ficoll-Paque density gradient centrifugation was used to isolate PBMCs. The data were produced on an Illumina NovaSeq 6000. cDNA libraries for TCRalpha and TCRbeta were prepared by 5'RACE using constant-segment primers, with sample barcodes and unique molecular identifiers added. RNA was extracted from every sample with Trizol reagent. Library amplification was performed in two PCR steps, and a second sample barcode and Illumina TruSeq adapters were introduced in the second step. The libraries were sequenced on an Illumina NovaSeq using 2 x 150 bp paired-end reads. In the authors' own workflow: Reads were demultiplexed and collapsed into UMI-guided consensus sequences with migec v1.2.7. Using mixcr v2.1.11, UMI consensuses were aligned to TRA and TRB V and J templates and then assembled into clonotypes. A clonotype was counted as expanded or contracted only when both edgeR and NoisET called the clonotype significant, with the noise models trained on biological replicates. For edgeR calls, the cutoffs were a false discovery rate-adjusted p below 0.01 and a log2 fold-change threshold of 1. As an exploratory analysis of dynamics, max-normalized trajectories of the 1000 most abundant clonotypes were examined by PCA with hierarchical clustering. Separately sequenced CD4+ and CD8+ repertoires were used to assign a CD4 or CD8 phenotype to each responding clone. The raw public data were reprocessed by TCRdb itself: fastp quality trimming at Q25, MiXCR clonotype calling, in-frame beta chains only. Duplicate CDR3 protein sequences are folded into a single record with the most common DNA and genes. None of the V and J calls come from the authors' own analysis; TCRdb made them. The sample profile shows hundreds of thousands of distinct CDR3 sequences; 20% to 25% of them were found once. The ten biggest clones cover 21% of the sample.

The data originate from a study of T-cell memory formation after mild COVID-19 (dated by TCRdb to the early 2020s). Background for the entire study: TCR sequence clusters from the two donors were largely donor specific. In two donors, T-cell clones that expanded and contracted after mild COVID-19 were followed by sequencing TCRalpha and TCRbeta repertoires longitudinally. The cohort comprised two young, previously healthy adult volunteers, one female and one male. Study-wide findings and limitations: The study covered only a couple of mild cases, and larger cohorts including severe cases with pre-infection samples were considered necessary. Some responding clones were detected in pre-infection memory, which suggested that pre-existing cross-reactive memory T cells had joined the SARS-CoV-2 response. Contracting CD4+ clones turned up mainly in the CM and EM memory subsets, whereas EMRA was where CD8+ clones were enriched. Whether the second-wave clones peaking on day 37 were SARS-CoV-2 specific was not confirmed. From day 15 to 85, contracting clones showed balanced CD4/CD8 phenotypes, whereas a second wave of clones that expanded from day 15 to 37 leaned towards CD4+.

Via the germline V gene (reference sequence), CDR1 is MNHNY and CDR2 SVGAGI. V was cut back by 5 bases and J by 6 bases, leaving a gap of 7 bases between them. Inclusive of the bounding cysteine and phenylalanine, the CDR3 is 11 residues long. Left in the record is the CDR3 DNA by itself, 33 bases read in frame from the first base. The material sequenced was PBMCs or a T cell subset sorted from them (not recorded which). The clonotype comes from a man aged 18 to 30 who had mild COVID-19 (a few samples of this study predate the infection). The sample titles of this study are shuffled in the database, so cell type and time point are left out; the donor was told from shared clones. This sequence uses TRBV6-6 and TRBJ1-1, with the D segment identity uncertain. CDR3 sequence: CASSPVAEAFF. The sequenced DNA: TGTGCCAGCAGTCCTGTGGCTGAAGCTTTCTTT.